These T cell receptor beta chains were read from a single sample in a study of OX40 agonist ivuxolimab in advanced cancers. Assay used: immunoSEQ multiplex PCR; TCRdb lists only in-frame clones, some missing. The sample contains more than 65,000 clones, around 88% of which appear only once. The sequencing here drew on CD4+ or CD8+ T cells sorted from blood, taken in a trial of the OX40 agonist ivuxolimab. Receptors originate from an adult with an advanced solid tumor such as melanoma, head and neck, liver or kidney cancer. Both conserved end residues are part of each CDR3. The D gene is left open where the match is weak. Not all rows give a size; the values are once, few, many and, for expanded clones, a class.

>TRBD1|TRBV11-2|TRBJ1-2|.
TGTGCCAGCAGCTTAGTGGGACAGGGCATTATCTATGGCTACACCTTC
CASSLVGQGIIYGYTF
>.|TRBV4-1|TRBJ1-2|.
TGCGCCAGCAGCCAAGGAGGAGTCAGGGCAGGCGCAGAACTTAACTATGGCTACACCTTC
CASSQGGVRAGAELNYGYTF
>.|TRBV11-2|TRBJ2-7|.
TGTGCCAGCAGCTCCCTCTCTCGGGGGGCACAAAGGACCTACGAGCAGTACTTC
CASSSLSRGAQRTYEQYF
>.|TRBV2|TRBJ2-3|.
TGTGCCAGCAGTGTCGGTAGACCAGATACGCAGTATTTT
CASSVGRPDTQYF
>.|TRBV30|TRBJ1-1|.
TGTGCCTGGAGGACAGTACCTGAAGCTTTCTTT
CAWRTVPEAFF
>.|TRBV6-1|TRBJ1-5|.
TGTGCCAGCAGTCAGGGAACCAATCAGCCCCAGCATTTT
CASSQGTNQPQHF
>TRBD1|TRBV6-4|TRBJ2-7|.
TGTGCCAGCCAACGCCTAGGGGGCGGTTATAGCTCCTACGAGCAGTACTTC
CASQRLGGGYSSYEQYF
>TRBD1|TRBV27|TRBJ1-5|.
TGTGCCAGCAGTTTATCGATCTCTTTGTCCCGGGACAGGGATCAGCCCCAGCATTTT
CASSLSISLSRDRDQPQHF
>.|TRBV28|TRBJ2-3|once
TGTGCCAGCAGTTTAACAGGGCGAGATACGCAGTATTTT
CASSLTGRDTQYF
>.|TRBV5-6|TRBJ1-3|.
TGTGCCAGCAGCTTGCCGAGCTCTGGAAACACCATATATTTT
CASSLPSSGNTIYF
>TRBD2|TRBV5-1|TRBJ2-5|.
TGCGCCAGCAGCTTCAGCGGGGGGTCAGGGGAGACCCAGTACTTC
CASSFSGGSGETQYF
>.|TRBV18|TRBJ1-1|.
TGTGCCAGCTCGGAGGAGGCGAACACTGAAGCTTTCTTT
CASSEEANTEAFF
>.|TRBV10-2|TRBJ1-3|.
TGCGCCAGCAGTGACAGATCTGGAAACACCATATATTTT
CASSDRSGNTIYF
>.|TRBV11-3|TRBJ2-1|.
TGTGCCAGCAGCTTAGAAGGAGGGAATGAGCAGTTCTTC
CASSLEGGNEQFF
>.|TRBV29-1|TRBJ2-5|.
TGCAGCGCCGAGGTTTTAGCGTTAATTGGGACCCAGTACTTC
CSAEVLALIGTQYF
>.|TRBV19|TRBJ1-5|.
TGTGCCAGTAGTACAGGGTCCTCTCAGGGACAGCCCCAGCATTTT
CASSTGSSQGQPQHF
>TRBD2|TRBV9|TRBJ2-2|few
TGTGCCAGCAGCGAGGGACTAGCTGTCGGGGAGCTGTTTTTT
CASSEGLAVGELFF
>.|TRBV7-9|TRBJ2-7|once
TGTGCCAGCAGCTTAGTACAGGGATCCTACGAGCAGTACTTC
CASSLVQGSYEQYF
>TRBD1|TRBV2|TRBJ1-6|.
TGTGCCAGCAGTGAATGGGGACAGGGGAATTCACCCCTCCACTTT
CASSEWGQGNSPLHF
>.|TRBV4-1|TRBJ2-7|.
TGCGCCAGCAGCCAAGAGGTCAGCCTGAAAACCTACGAGCAGTACTTC
CASSQEVSLKTYEQYF
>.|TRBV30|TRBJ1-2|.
TGTGCCTGGAGAGCCCCAGGCGGCGGCTATGGCTACACCTTC
CAWRAPGGGYGYTF
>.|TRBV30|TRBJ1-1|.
TGTGCCTGGAGTGTAGCTAAGAACACTGAAGCTTTCTTT
CAWSVAKNTEAFF
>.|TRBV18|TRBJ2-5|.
TGTGCCAGCTCACCAACCGGGAGCATTAGCCAAGAGACCCAGTACTTC
CASSPTGSISQETQYF
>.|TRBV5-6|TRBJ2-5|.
TGTGCCAGCAGCTTCAATGGTGCCCAAGAGACCCAGTACTTC
CASSFNGAQETQYF
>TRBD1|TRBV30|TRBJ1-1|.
TGTGCCTGGAGCCGGGGGGGACAGAGGACTGAAGCTTTCTTT
CAWSRGGQRTEAFF
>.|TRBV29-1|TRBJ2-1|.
TGCAGCCTTCAGACATCCTACAATGAGCAGTTCTTC
CSLQTSYNEQFF
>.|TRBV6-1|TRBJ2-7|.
TGTGCTGGAGGGGTGGGCAGGTTTTCGGGACTGTACTTC
CAGGVGRFSGLYF
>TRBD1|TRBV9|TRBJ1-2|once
TGTGCCAGCAGCGTAGGAGCCTCAGGGGGCGGTGGCTACACCTTC
CASSVGASGGGGYTF
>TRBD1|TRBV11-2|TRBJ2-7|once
TGTGCCAGCAGGCCGATCGGACAGGGATCCTACGAGCAGTACTTC
CASRPIGQGSYEQYF
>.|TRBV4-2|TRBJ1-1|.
TGTGCCAGCAGCCAAGAGGCAGTGAACACTGAAGCTTTCTTT
CASSQEAVNTEAFF
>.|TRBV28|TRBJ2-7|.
TGTGCCAGCAGTTTAACTAGATACGAGCAGTACTTC
CASSLTRYEQYF
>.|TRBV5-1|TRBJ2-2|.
TGCGCCAGCAGCTTCATTGGGCCGGCGACCGGGGAGCTGTTTTTT
CASSFIGPATGELFF
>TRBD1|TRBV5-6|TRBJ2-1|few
TGTGCCAGCAGTCTAGTCCGGGACAGGGGGAACAATGAGCAGTTCTTC
CASSLVRDRGNNEQFF
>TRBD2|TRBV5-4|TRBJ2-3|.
TGTGCCAGCAGCTTCTTGAGCGGGGGGGGTGATACGCAGTATTTT
CASSFLSGGGDTQYF
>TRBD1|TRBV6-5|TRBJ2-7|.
TGTGCCAGCAGTTCCGCCACAGGGGTACGGGACGAGCAGTACTTC
CASSSATGVRDEQYF
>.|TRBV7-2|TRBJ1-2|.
TGTGCCAGCAGCCTCAGACTCGATGGCTACACCTTC
CASSLRLDGYTF
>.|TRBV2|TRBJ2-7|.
TGTGCCAGCGGGTCCAGTGGGCCCGAGCAGTACTTC
CASGSSGPEQYF
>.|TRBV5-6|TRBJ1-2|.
TGTGCCAGCAGCTTGTCGAGTGCGCCCTATGGCTACACCTTC
CASSLSSAPYGYTF
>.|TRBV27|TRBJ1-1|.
TGTGCCAGCAGTTTATGGGCAGGGACCACTGAAGCTTTCTTT
CASSLWAGTTEAFF
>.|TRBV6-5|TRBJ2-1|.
TGTGCCAGCAGCGCGGGTTTCGACAATGAGCAGTTCTTC
CASSAGFDNEQFF
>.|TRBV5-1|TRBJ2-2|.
TGCGCCAGCAGCTTGGTAGAGGGTTTCGCCGGGGAGCTGTTTTTT
CASSLVEGFAGELFF
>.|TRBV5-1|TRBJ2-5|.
TGCGCCAGCAGCTCAGGCTACACCTCGCAAGAGACCCAGTACTTC
CASSSGYTSQETQYF
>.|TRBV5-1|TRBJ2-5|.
TGCGCCAGCAGCTTGGGCATAACTCAGGGTAGTGATGAGACCCAGTACTTC
CASSLGITQGSDETQYF
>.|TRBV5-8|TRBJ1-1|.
TGTGCCAGCAGCTTGATGAGATTGAGCACTGAAGCTTTCTTT
CASSLMRLSTEAFF
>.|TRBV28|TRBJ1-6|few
TGTGCCAGCTCTCCTTTCTTAGGGGGGAATAATTCACCCCTCCACTTT
CASSPFLGGNNSPLHF
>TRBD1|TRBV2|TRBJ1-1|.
TGTGCCAGCAGACCTACAGGGGAGGTAGGAGCTTTCTTT
CASRPTGEVGAFF
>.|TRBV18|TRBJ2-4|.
TGTGCCAGCTCACTTCAGGAAGGGGGCAAAAACATTCAGTACTTC
CASSLQEGGKNIQYF
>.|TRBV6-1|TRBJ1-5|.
TGTGCCAGCAGAGACATGAGCAATCAGCCCCAGCATTTT
CASRDMSNQPQHF
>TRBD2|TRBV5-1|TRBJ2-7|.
TGCGCCAGCAGCTTGGAACTTTCTAGCGGGGGCCCCTACGAGCAGTACTTC
CASSLELSSGGPYEQYF
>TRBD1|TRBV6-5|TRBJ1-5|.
TGTGCCAGCAGTGGACCGGGACAGGGGAATCAGCCCCAGCATTTT
CASSGPGQGNQPQHF
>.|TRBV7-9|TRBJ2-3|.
TGTGCCAGCAGGGCTACAGGCACAGATACGCAGTATTTT
CASRATGTDTQYF
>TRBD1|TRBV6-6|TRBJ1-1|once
TGTGCCAGCAGCCCCGGGACAGGGGCCGGGGGCACTGAAGCTTTCTTT
CASSPGTGAGGTEAFF
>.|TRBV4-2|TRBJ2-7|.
TGTGCCAGCAGCCAGGGGGGCAGCTCCTACGAGCAGTACTTC
CASSQGGSSYEQYF
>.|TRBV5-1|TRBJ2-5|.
TGCGCCAGCAGCTTGAATGGGGCCCAAGAGACCCAGTACTTC
CASSLNGAQETQYF
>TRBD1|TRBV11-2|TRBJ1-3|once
TGTGCCAGCAGCTCACAGGGGCCTGGAAACACCATATATTTT
CASSSQGPGNTIYF
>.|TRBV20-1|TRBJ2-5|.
TGCAGTGGGGAGCGGGCAGAGACCCAGTACTTC
CSGERAETQYF